This paragraph covers one T cell receptor beta chain sequence. No antigen is known for it. Per-nucleotide qualities are absent, and no much larger clonotype sits a single base away. The immunoSEQ Assay, a bias-controlled multiplex PCR, was used to amplify TCRbeta CDR3 regions from genomic DNA. Regarding the original processing steps: The number of nucleated cells in each sample was estimated from the amplification of reference gene primers within the assay. To quantify the absolute abundance of each unique TCRbeta CDR3 rearrangement, sequence reads were collapsed and filtered. For each sample, productive Simpson clonality was calculated by taking the square root of Simpson's diversity index across productive rearrangements. In TCRdb, the immuneACCESS table is reduced to in-frame sequences with V and J assigned. These tables do not hold every clone; where another copy was compared, an unresolved V gene accounts for under half, and the others remain unexplained. V, J and clone size were drawn from that table, and D and trimming were deduced from the DNA. The sample table shows roughly 200,000 clones, and about nine tenths are seen once. The ten largest clonotypes hold roughly 3.4% of the sample.

Trimming at the junction amounts to 4 bases on V and 2 bases on J, and the germline ends lie 17 bases apart. Reading from cysteine to phenylalanine, the CDR3 counts 16 amino acids. Only the CDR3 DNA stays, 48 bases, in frame from base 1. The germline V gene yields LGHNT for CDR1 and FRNRAP for CDR2. This entry is derived from a study of blood T cell repertoires in COVID-19 (TCRdb year 2020). Broadly, across the study: The collaborator samples originated in the United States, Italy and Spain and spanned the acute and convalescent phases of COVID-19. The prospective study material was composed of cDNA or gDNA derived from T cells, B-cell-depleted T cells, or PBMCs. Deeply sampled blood TCRbeta repertoires from subjects exposed to, actively infected with, or recovered from COVID-19 were included in the dataset. The repertoires were released in a freely available public database intended as a resource for research on the immune response to SARS-CoV-2. The samples were drawn from two sources: the first 160 participants of the ongoing ImmuneRACE study, and 1,200 or so subjects contributed by 6 global collaborators. A de-identified subject ID, COVID-19 status, age in years and sex were almost always included in the sample metadata. HLA class I and class II types, where available, came from metadata supplied by the sample provider rather than from assay-based typing. Results the study describes overall, beyond this receptor: How much clinical and demographic metadata was included differed by source and by participant, and the metadata was provided uncurated.

Enrolling through a virtual design, the prospective study's participants ranged in age from roughly 18 to 89 years and lived across 20 to 25 United States geographic areas. In the prospective study, cohorts were assigned on the basis of participant-reported clinical history obtained from a screening survey and a study questionnaire. Each participant in the prospective study had whole blood, serum and a nasopharyngeal or oropharyngeal swab collected by mobile phlebotomists. Additional blood draws and questionnaires over an approximately two-month period could optionally be provided by prospective study participants. Prospective study blood samples were shipped either frozen or at room temperature before DNA extraction.

This TCR was recovered from a woman between 40 and 50 years old with acute COVID-19. The specimen sequenced was PBMCs or T cells enriched from blood (not recorded which). The sequence is built from TRBV12-5 and TRBJ1-2; the D region possibly corresponds to TRBD1 (5 bases align). The CDR3: CASGSGLVKINYGYTF. The nucleotides read TGTGCTAGTGGTTCGGGACTGGTTAAGATCAACTATGGCTACACCTTC.